The sequence of this TCR beta chain was determined in a study of T cells in Graves' hyperthyroidism and ophthalmopathy. TCR beta CDR3 regions were amplified from RNA transcripts. During a first-round RT-PCR of the TCR CDR3, the HTBI primer set was used. TCRdb re-derived calls from the multiplex PCR reads in MiXCR, one entry per CDR3 protein. Of hundreds of thousands of distinct CDR3 sequences listed, approximately 15% are singletons. This clonotype occurred many times. Its antigen is unknown. Exclusion criteria comprised uncontrolled infection, other autoimmune disease, pregnancy or lactation. PBMCs were collected from an approximately 10 ml volume of fresh peripheral blood. Study-level points and caveats: Patients with ophthalmopathy were separated from those with stable hyperthyroidism by a 13 V-J model.

The CDR3 covers 20 residues. After removal of 6 bases from V and 3 bases from J, the junction contained 18 bases not matched to a gene. CDR1 MDHEN and CDR2 SYDVKM come from the germline V gene. The TCR originated in a woman in her late teens or twenties with Graves' hyperthyroidism. The chain employs TRBV28 and TRBJ2-3, with 13 nucleotides matching TRBD2. The sample was blood. The CDR3 coding sequence is TGTGCCAGCAGCACCCTAGTCGGACTAGCGGGAGCGGGGGTGACAGATACGCAGTATTTT. It encodes CASSTLVGLAGAGVTDTQYF. Looking up the rest from reference TRBV28 and TRBJ2-3 gives the full variable domain: DVKVTQSSRYLVKRTGEKVFLECVQDMDHENMFWYRQDPGLGLRLIYFSYDVKMKEKGDIPEGYSVSREKKERFSLILESASTNQTSMYLCASSTLVGLAGAGVTDTQYFGPGTRLTVL.